This record looks at one T cell receptor beta chain sequence and its context. Its specificity is not known. The sample comes from a study of beta chain features in type 1 diabetes. The study reverse transcribed the entire isolated RNA, so it sequenced expressed TCRB transcripts. This table comes from immunoSEQ multiplex PCR, and its TCRdb copy is limited to in-frame clones, with some not included. The profile shows 500,000 to 800,000 clones, around 12% of them singletons. The length of the CDR3 is 14 residues. The trim removed 6 bases at V and 2 bases at J, leaving 4 bases unmatched. CDR1 is MNHEY, CDR2 SVGAGI, per germline. Study outcomes and limitations: In type 1 diabetes patients, VDJ junctions had fewer insertions; deletions at these junctions were more frequent. Shorter TCRB CDR3s, moderately but significantly so, marked every one of the four CD4+ subsets in Type 1 diabetes patients.

Sequencing was carried out using naive CD4+ T cells from blood. This receptor was obtained from a man younger than 45 with type 1 diabetes. The chain joins TRBV6-5 to TRBJ2-3; 8 bases are a match to TRBD2. The CDR3, as DNA: TGTGCCAGCAGACGACTAGCGAACACAGATACGCAGTATTTT. Translated, it gives CASRRLANTDTQYF.